This T cell receptor beta chain was captured by sequencing in a study of blood T cell repertoires in COVID-19. At the level of the study: The United States, Italy and Spain were the sources of the acute and convalescent COVID-19 samples. The analysed material was cDNA or gDNA that came from T cells, B-cell-depleted T cells, or PBMCs.

Germline CDR1 reads SGHRS; CDR2 reads YFSETQ. V was trimmed by 4 bases and J by 7 bases, leaving 26 bases between them. The CDR3 sequence is 18 residues long. The study recruited people aged about 18 to 89 years across around 24 US areas. Within 2 weeks before study entry, exposed participants met a COVID-19 case. The repertoire was sequenced with immunoSEQ multiplex PCR; TCRdb's copy has only in-frame clones and lacks some. The sample carries 430,000 or so clones, 88% recorded once. Specimen: PBMCs or T cells enriched from blood (not recorded which). This TCR was sampled from a woman in her late teens or twenties who had been exposed to COVID-19. V and J are TRBV5-1 and TRBJ2-2; a weak D match, TRBD2 (6 bases). The CDR3 region is CASSGSSTSDPGVGELFF. Written as DNA, the CDR3 is TGCGCCAGCAGCGGATCCTCGACTAGTGATCCTGGGGTCGGGGAGCTGTTTTTT.